What follows describes a single TCR beta chain. A read error may account for a junction end that differs from germline. Per the germline V gene, CDR1 is SNHLY and CDR2 is FYNNEI. The length of the CDR3 is 11 residues. How the authors handled the data: Reference gene primer amplification gave nucleated cell count estimates. Libraries were prepared by immunoSEQ multiplex PCR; TCRdb keeps only in-frame clonotypes and omits some of them. Clonal size and the V and J genes are those of that table, whereas D and trimming came from the DNA. Of tens of thousands of clones detected, about three quarters appear once; the ten largest clones hold just under 2%. The record originates from a study of blood T cell repertoires in COVID-19. Across the whole study: T cells, B-cell-depleted T cells, or PBMCs provided the cDNA or gDNA that served as material.

The chain recombines TRBV2 with TRBJ2-7; D remains ambiguous. Sequencing was carried out using peripheral blood. The source is a man aged 60-69 years with active COVID-19. This chain's CDR3 is CASSESFEQYF. The CDR3 DNA follows: TGTGCCAGCAGTGAATCCTTCGAGCAGTACTTC.